The 22 T cell receptor beta chains presented below share a single source sample, sequenced in a study of neoadjuvant nivolumab and ipilimumab in lung cancer. Profiling relied on immunoSEQ multiplex PCR, and the TCRdb table lists in-frame clones only, not all of them. This sample has just under 10,000 clones, with around 81% found just once. Specimen: peripheral blood, collected before neoadjuvant nivolumab, alone or with ipilimumab. The receptors were gathered from an adult with non-small cell lung cancer.

In its sample, this clone was seen once. The chain carries TRBV6-5 and TRBJ1-5; 10 bases are a match to TRBD1. CDR3 length equals 15 residues. Germline V gives CDR1 MNHEY, CDR2 SVGAGI. V lost 6 bases, J lost 4 bases, and 6 bases stayed unmatched. The CDR3 spells CASSKTGGGNQPQHF. As DNA, the CDR3 is TGTGCCAGCAGCAAGACAGGGGGCGGGAATCAGCCCCAGCATTTT.

The V and J genes are TRBV5-7 and TRBJ2-7; 11 bases map to TRBD2. TRBV5-7 is reported as an ORF; its role is uncertain. This CDR3 comprises 14 residues. Germline trimming cut 1 base from V and 6 bases from J; bases unmatched to any gene: 3. CDR3 in DNA: TGTGCCAGCAGCTTGACTAGCGGGAGATGCGAGCAGTACTTC. Its translation is CASSLTSGRCEQYF.

In this sample, this clone turned up a few times. The J gene is TRBJ2-7, the V gene TRBV5-6; D gene ambiguous. The germline CDR1 and CDR2 sequences are SGHDT and YYEEEE. With 0 bases removed from V and 5 bases from J, the gap between germline ends came to 9 bases. The CDR3 totals 13 residues. The CDR3 reads CASSLGPGDEQYF. The DNA of the CDR3 is TGTGCCAGCAGCTTGGGACCCGGCGACGAGCAGTACTTC.

The V and J genes are TRBV7-8 and TRBJ2-5, with D tentatively TRBD2 (6 bases). The germline CDR1 and CDR2 sequences are SGHVS and FQNEAQ. V was clipped by 5 bases and J by 3 bases, with 25 bases between them. The CDR3 spans 18 residues. The CDR3 sequence: CASSPGRVLRRGKETQYF. The CDR3 DNA follows: TGTGCCAGCAGCCCCGGGCGGGTTTTGCGGCGGGGTAAAGAGACCCAGTACTTC.

Only a few counts were recorded for this clone. This chain links TRBV7-9 with TRBJ2-5; a possible D gene is TRBD1 (5 bases). The V end was cut by 5 bases, the J end by 3 bases, with 10 bases between. The CDR3 is made up of 13 amino acids. The V gene's germline CDR1 is SEHNR and CDR2 FQNEAQ (reference sequence). In DNA, the CDR3 is TGTGCCAGCAGCCCGAGACAGAAAGAGACCCAGTACTTC. Its protein is CASSPRQKETQYF.

V usage is TRBV10-3 and J usage is TRBJ1-2; D is ambiguous. This CDR3 is built from 14 residues. Trimming removed 4 bases from V and 5 bases from J, with 14 bases in between. CDR1 ENHRY and CDR2 SYGVKD come from the germline V gene. DNA for the CDR3: TGTGCCATCAGTGGCGGGCAGGAAAGATATGGCTACACCTTC. Protein product: CAISGGQERYGYTF.

This chain uses TRBV7-8 with TRBJ2-3, with 8 bases identical to TRBD1. The CDR3 extends over 15 amino acids. V lost 5 bases to trimming and J lost 3 bases; unmatched junction nucleotides: 7. Looked up from germline, CDR1 is SGHVS and CDR2 is FQNEAQ. The CDR3: CASSRTGTGTDTQYF. For the CDR3, the DNA is TGTGCCAGCAGCCGAACCGGGACAGGAACAGATACGCAGTATTTT. The entire variable domain, with the rest obtained from reference TRBV7-8 and TRBJ2-3, is as follows: GAGVSQSPRYKVAKRGQDVALRCDPISGHVSLFWYQQALGQGPEFLTYFQNEAQLDKSGLPSDRFFAERPEGSVSTLKIQRTQQEDSAVYLCASSRTGTGTDTQYFGPGTRLTVL.

V is TRBV18 and J is TRBJ2-7; 7 bases map to TRBD1. The CDR3 is 14 amino acids. Germline CDR1 reads KGHSH; CDR2 reads LQKENI. J lost 2 bases, V lost 2 bases, and 3 bases had no gene match. The DNA for the CDR3 is TGTGCCAGCTCACCAAGGACAGGTCCCTACGAGCAGTACTTC. Translating gives CASSPRTGPYEQYF.

V is TRBV7-6 and J is TRBJ2-7, with D possibly being TRBD2 (6 bases). This CDR3 has 14 amino acids. The germline gives CDR1 SGHVS, CDR2 FNYEAQ. The V and J ends lost 4 bases and 1 base respectively, with 11 bases between them. The CDR3 DNA reads TGTGCCAGCAGCTCGCCGGGACTTTCCTACGAGCAGTACTTC. Protein: CASSSPGLSYEQYF.

The chain combines TRBV6-1 with TRBJ1-3; D is perhaps TRBD1 (6 bases). The V gene's germline CDR1 is MNHNS and CDR2 SASEGT. CDR3 length: 15 residues. V gave up 5 bases and J gave up 1 base, with 12 bases separating them. The CDR3 bases are TGTGCCAGCAGTCGGGGGCCAGAATCTGGAAACACCATATATTTT. It encodes CASSRGPESGNTIYF.

This chain connects TRBV5-6 to TRBJ1-5, with D unresolved. In germline, CDR1 is SGHDT, CDR2 YYEEEE. V lost 4 bases to trimming and J lost 6 bases, with 11 bases between them. CDR3 size: 13 residues. The CDR3 loop reads CASSPNKGQPQHF. In DNA form, the CDR3 reads TGTGCCAGCAGCCCAAATAAGGGTCAGCCCCAGCATTTT.

This clone was seen only a few times. The V call is TRBV28, the J call TRBJ2-7; the D gene is possibly TRBD1 (6 bases). The CDR3 loop spans 13 amino acids. V lost 3 bases to trimming and J lost 7 bases, with 13 bases between them. Germline values: CDR1 MDHEN, CDR2 SYDVKM. CDR3 in amino acids: CASSLYRAGEQYF. For the CDR3, the DNA is TGTGCCAGCAGTTTGTACAGGGCTGGGGAGCAGTACTTC.

The rearrangement joins TRBV13 to TRBJ2-3; possibly TRBD1 for D (6 bases). Trimming stripped 5 bases from V and 1 base from J, with 10 bases between. Germline-derived CDR1 and CDR2 are PRHDT and FYEKMQ (reference sequence). CDR3 length: 14 amino acids. CDR3 sequence reads: CASSMGQRTDTQYF. CDR3 DNA: TGTGCCAGCAGCATGGGACAACGCACAGATACGCAGTATTTT.

This clone has only a few counts. The chain carries TRBV7-2 and TRBJ1-4, with 7 positions matching TRBD1. The V gene's germline CDR1 is SGHTA and CDR2 FQGNSA. V shed 0 bases and J 11 bases; nucleotides not matched to a gene: 6. This CDR3 contains 14 residues. CDR3 nucleotide sequence: TGTGCCAGCAGCTTAGCCATGGCAGGGGGTAAACTGTTTTTT. This translates into CASSLAMAGGKLFF.

This chain joins TRBV28 and TRBJ2-1; 7 bases are shared with TRBD1. J gave up 5 bases and V 4 bases, and 5 bases lay outside the gene matches. This CDR3 is built from 14 residues. Germline values: CDR1 MDHEN, CDR2 SYDVKM. CDR3 bases: TGTGCCAGCAGTTACTATGACAGGGACAATGAGCAGTTCTTC. It codes for CASSYYDRDNEQFF.

V is TRBV11-2 and J is TRBJ2-7; D is possibly TRBD1 (6 bases). This CDR3 comprises 14 residues. The ends were cut back, 3 bases at V and 6 bases at J, with 15 bases in the middle. Per germline, CDR1 SGHAT and CDR2 FQNNGV. DNA of the CDR3: TGTGCCAGCAGCTTCAGTGTCAGGGGTGGCGAGCAGTACTTC. Amino acid sequence: CASSFSVRGGEQYF.

The table lists this clone with a few counts. In nucleotides, the CDR3 is TGTGCCAGCAGTTCGGGGAACCAGGGCTACACCTTC. This encodes CASSSGNQGYTF. This chain joins TRBV28 and TRBJ1-2; D uncertain. Germline V gene data show CDR1 as MDHEN and CDR2 as SYDVKM. CDR3 length: 12 amino acids. Trimming removed 4 bases at V and 8 bases at J, with 11 bases between.

The chain couples TRBV7-9 to TRBJ2-5; either TRBD1 or TRBD2 may fit D (5 bases each). The ends were cut back, 3 bases at V and 2 bases at J, with 7 bases in the middle. This CDR3 region has 13 residues. Germline CDR1 SEHNR, CDR2 FQNEAQ (reference sequence). The CDR3 DNA follows: TGTGCCAGCAGCTTGGGACCTCAAGAGACCCAGTACTTC. It yields the protein CASSLGPQETQYF.

The V call is TRBV5-8, the J call TRBJ2-5; 7 bases agree with TRBD1. The CDR3 is 16 amino acids. Germline loops: CDR1 SGHTS, CDR2 YDEGEE. V shed 4 bases, J shed 5 bases, and the junction held 14 bases outside the gene matches. The CDR3 protein is CASSPLREGARETQYF. As DNA, the CDR3 is TGTGCCAGCAGCCCACTACGTGAGGGGGCCAGGGAGACCCAGTACTTC.

This clone was recorded a few times. This chain connects TRBV14 to TRBJ2-5; D not resolved. Deletions cut 4 bases from V and 1 base from J, with 13 bases between. The germline gives CDR1 SGHDN, CDR2 FVKESK. The CDR3 sequence is 15 residues long. This chain's CDR3 is CASSPGSRFQETQYF. The CDR3 bases are TGTGCCAGCAGCCCCGGGTCTCGGTTCCAAGAGACCCAGTACTTC. Together with reference TRBV14 and TRBJ2-5, the CDR3 gives the full variable domain: EAGVTQFPSHSVIEKGQTVTLRCDPISGHDNLYWYRRVMGKEIKFLLHFVKESKQDESGMPNNRFLAERTGGTYSTLKVQPAELEDSGVYFCASSPGSRFQETQYFGPGTRLLVL.

The V and J genes are TRBV2 and TRBJ1-2; 9 nucleotides line up with TRBD1. The ends lost 2 bases at V and 4 bases at J; junction bases unmatched: 11. Per the germline V gene, CDR1 is SNHLY and CDR2 is FYNNEI. The CDR3 length is 17 residues. The CDR3 spells CASSERTGGLGGYGYTF. The CDR3 bases are TGTGCCAGCAGTGAAAGAACAGGGGGCCTTGGTGGCTATGGCTACACCTTC.

This clone has just a few counts. The chain couples TRBV7-3 to TRBJ1-1; 9 bases line up with TRBD1. The V gene end was trimmed by 5 bases and the J gene end by 4 bases; junction bases not matched to a gene: 8. From germline, CDR1 is SGHTA and CDR2 FQGTGA. The CDR3 extends over 15 amino acids. Here the CDR3 DNA reads TGTGCCAGCAGCACACAGGGGGCGCCGGGCACTGAAGCTTTCTTT. The encoded protein is CASSTQGAPGTEAFF.